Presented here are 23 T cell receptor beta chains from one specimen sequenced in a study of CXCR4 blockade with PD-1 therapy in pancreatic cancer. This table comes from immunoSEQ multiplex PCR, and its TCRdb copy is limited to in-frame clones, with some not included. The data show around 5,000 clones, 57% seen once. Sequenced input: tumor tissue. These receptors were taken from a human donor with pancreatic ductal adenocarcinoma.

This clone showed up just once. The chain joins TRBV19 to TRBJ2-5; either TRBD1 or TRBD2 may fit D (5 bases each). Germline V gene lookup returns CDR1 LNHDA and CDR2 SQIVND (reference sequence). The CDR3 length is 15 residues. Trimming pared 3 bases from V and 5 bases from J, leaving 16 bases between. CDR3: CASSIGQPGAETQYF. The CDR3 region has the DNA TGTGCCAGTAGTATTGGTCAGCCCGGGGCGGAGACCCAGTACTTC.

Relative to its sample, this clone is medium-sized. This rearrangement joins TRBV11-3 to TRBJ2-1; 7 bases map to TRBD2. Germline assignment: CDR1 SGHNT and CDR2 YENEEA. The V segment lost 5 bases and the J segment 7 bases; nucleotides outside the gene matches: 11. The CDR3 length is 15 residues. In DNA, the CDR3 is TGTGCCAGCAGCCTTGAGCGGGGCCCCCGGAATGAGCAGTTCTTC. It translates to CASSLERGPRNEQFF.

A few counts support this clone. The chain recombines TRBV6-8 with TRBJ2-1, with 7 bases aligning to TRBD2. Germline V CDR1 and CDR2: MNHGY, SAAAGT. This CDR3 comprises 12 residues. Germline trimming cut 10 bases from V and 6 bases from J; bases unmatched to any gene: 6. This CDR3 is CAISTSANEQFF. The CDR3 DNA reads TGTGCCATCTCCACTAGCGCCAATGAGCAGTTCTTC.

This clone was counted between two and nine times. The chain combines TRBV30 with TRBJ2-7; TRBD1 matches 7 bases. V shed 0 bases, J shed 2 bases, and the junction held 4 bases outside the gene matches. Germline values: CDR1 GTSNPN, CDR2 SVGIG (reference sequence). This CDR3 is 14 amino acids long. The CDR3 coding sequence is TGTGCCTGGAGTGTACCAGGGGGTCCCTACGAGCAGTACTTC. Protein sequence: CAWSVPGGPYEQYF.

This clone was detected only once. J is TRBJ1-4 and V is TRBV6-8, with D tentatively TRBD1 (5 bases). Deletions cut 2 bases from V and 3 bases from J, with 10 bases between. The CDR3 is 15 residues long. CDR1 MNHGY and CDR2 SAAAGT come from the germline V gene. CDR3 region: CASSYGQGPNEKLFF. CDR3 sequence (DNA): TGTGCCAGCAGTTACGGGCAGGGTCCTAATGAAAAACTGTTTTTT.

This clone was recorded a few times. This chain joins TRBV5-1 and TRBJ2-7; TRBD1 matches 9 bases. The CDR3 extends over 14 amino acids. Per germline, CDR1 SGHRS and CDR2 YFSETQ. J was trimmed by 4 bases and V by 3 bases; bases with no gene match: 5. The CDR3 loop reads CASSSGTGSYEQYF. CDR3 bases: TGCGCCAGCAGCTCCGGGACAGGGTCTTACGAGCAGTACTTC.

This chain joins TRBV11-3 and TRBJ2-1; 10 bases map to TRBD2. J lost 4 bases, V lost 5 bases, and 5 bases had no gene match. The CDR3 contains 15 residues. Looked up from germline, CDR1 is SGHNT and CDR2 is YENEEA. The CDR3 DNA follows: TGTGCCAGCAGCGGTACTAGCGGGATATACAATGAGCAGTTCTTC. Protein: CASSGTSGIYNEQFF.

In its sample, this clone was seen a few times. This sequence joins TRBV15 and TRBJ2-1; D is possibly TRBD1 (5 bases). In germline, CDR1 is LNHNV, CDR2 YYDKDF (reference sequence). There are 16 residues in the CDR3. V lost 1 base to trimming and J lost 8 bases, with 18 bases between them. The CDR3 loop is CATSRVVLAGWDEQFF. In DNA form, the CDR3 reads TGTGCCACCAGCAGAGTGGTATTGGCAGGGTGGGATGAGCAGTTCTTC.

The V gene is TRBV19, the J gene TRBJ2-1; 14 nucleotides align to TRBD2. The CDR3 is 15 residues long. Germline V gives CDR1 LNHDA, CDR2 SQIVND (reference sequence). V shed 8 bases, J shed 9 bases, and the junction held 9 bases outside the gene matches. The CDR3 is CASQPGTSGSGEQFF. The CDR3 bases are TGTGCCAGTCAACCAGGGACTAGCGGGAGTGGTGAGCAGTTCTTC.

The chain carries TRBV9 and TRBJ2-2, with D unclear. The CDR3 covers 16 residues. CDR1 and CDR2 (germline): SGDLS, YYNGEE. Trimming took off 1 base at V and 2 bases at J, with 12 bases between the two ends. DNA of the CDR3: TGTGCCAGCAGCGTAAGGACGAGTAGTAACACCGGGGAGCTGTTTTTT. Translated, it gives CASSVRTSSNTGELFF.

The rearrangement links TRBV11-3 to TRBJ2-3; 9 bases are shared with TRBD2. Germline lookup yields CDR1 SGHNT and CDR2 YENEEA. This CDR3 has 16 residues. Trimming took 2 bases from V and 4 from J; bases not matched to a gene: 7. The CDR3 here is CASSLPASGKADTQYF. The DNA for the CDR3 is TGTGCCAGCAGCTTACCTGCTAGCGGGAAGGCAGATACGCAGTATTTT. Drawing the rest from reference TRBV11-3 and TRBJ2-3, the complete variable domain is EAGVVQSPRYKIIEKKQPVAFWCNPISGHNTLYWYLQNLGQGPELLIRYENEEAVDDSQLPKDRFSAERLKGVDSTLKIQPAELGDSAVYLCASSLPASGKADTQYFGPGTRLTVL.

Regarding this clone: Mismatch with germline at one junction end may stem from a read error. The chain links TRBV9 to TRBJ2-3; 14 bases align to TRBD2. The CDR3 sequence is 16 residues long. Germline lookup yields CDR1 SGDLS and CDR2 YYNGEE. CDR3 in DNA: TGTGCCAGCAGCTTAGGGACTAGCGGGGGCACAGATACGCAATATTTT. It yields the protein CASSLGTSGGTDTQYF.

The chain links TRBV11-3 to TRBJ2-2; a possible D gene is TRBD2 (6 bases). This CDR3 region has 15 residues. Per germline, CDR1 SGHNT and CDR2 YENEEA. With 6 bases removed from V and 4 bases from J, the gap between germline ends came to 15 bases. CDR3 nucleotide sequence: TGTGCCAGCAGTACGCCTTTGCGGGGCACCGGGGAGCTGTTTTTT. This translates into CASSTPLRGTGELFF.

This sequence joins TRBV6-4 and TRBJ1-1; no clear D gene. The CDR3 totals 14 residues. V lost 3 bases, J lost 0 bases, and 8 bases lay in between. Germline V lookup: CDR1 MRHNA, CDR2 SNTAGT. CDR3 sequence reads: CASSEVGLNTEAFF. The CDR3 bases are TGTGCCAGCAGTGAAGTGGGTCTGAACACTGAAGCTTTCTTT.

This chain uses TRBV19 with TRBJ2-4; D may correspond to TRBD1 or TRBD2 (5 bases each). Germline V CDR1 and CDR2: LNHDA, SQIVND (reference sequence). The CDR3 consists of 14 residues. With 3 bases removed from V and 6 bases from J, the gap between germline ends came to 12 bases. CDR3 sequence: CASSMRQGVNIQYF. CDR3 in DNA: TGTGCCAGTAGTATGCGCCAGGGAGTAAACATTCAGTACTTC.

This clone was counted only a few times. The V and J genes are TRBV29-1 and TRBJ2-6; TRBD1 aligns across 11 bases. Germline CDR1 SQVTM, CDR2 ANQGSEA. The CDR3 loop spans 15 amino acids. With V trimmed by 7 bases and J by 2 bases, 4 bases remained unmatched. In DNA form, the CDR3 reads TGCAGCGCCGGGGGACAGGGGGCTGGGGCCAACGTCCTGACTTTC. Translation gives CSAGGQGAGANVLTF.

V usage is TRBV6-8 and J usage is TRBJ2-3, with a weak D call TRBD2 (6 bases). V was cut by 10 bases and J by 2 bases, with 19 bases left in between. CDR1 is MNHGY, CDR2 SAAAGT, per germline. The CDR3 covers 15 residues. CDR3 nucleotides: TGTGCCATCGGAGAGGGAGGATCCCTCACAGATACGCAGTATTTT. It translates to CAIGEGGSLTDTQYF.

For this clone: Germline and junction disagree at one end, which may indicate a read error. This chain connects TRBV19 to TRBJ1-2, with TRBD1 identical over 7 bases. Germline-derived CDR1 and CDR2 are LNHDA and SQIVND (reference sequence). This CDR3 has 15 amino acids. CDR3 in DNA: TGTGCCAGTAGTATAAGAGGGACAGTTTCAAATGGCTACACCTTT. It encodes CASSIRGTVSNGYTF.

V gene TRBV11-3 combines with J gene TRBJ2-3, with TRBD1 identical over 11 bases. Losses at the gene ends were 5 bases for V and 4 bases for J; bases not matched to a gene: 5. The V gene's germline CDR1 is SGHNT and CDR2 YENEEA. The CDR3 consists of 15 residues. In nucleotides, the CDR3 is TGTGCCAGCAGCAGCGGGACAGGGGGTGCAGATACGCAGTATTTT. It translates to CASSSGTGGADTQYF.

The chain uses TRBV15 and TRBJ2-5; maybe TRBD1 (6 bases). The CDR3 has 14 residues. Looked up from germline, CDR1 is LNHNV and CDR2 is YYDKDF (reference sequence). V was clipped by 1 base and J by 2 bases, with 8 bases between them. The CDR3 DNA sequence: TGTGCCACCAGCAGAGGGACAGTACAAGAGACCCAGTACTTC. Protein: CATSRGTVQETQYF.

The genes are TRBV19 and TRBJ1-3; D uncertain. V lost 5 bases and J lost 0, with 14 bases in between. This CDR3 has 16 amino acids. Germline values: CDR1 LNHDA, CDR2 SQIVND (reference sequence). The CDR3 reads CASSFQPESSGNTIYF. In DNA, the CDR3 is TGTGCCAGTAGTTTCCAACCGGAGAGCTCTGGAAACACCATATATTTT.

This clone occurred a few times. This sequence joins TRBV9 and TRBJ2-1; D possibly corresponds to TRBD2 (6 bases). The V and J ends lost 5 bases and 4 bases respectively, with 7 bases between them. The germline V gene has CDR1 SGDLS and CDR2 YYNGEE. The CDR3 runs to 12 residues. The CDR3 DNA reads TGTGCCAGCAGTGGGGGGTACAATGAGCAGTTCTTC. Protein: CASSGGYNEQFF. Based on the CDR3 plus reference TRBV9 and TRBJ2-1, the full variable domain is DSGVTQTPKHLITATGQRVTLRCSPRSGDLSVYWYQQSLDQGLQFLIQYYNGEERAKGNILERFSAQQFPDLHSELNLSSLELGDSALYFCASSGGYNEQFFGPGTRLTVL.

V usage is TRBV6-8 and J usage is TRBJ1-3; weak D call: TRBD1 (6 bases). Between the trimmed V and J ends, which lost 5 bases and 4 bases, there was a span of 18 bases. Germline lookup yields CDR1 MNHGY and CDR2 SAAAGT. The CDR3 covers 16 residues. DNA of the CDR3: TGTGCCAGCAGTGATGTTCGTGTAGGGGGAGGAAACACCATATATTTT. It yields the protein CASSDVRVGGGNTIYF.